Each of the 21 T cell receptor beta chains below was sequenced from the same sample in a study of shared clonotypes between healthy human individuals. Terminally differentiated effector memory CD45RA+ cells were excluded by CCR7 positive selection of CD45RO-negative cells. Profiled with immunoSEQ multiplex PCR; TCRdb holds only in-frame clones, not every one. The profile shows roughly 2.1 million clones, more than 85% of them singletons. Sequenced: naive CD8+ T cells from PBMCs. Every receptor here comes from a man younger than 35 in good health. Some clones in this sample may be carry-over from other donors' samples.

The rearrangement uses TRBV27 and TRBJ2-2; 11 bases line up with TRBD1. Germline values: CDR1 MNHEY, CDR2 SMNVEV (reference sequence). The CDR3 covers 16 residues. J was trimmed by 6 bases and V by 6 bases; bases with no gene match: 9. DNA of the CDR3: TGTGCCAGCAGCCTACGGACAGGGGGCTGGCCCGGGGAGCTGTTTTTT. Amino acid sequence: CASSLRTGGWPGELFF.

This clone was counted a few times. The V and J genes are TRBV9 and TRBJ1-1, with D possibly matching TRBD1 (5 bases). The CDR3 is 16 amino acids. Germline V lookup: CDR1 SGDLS, CDR2 YYNGEE. Trimming removed 3 bases from V and 1 base from J, with 16 bases in between. The DNA of the CDR3 is TGTGCCAGCAGCGCAACACGGGGCATGAAGAACACTGAAGCTTTCTTT. Amino acid sequence: CASSATRGMKNTEAFF.

The chain is built from TRBV29-1 and TRBJ2-1; 10 bases fit TRBD2. Trimming at V came to 5 bases and at J to 3 bases, leaving 7 bases not matched to a gene. The germline gives CDR1 SQVTM, CDR2 ANQGSEA. The CDR3 has 15 residues. The CDR3 protein is CSVNLAGAFYNEQFF. The DNA of the CDR3 is TGCAGCGTTAACCTAGCGGGAGCCTTCTACAATGAGCAGTTCTTC.

The rearrangement links TRBV28 to TRBJ2-2, with TRBD2 matching 7 bases. V dropped 3 bases and J dropped 5; count of bases not matched to a gene: 9. This CDR3 comprises 16 residues. Germline V gene sequence: CDR1 MDHEN, CDR2 SYDVKM. CDR3 residues: CASSLIAGEGTGELFF. The CDR3 DNA is TGTGCCAGCAGTTTGATCGCGGGAGAGGGTACCGGGGAGCTGTTTTTT.

The chain couples TRBV27 to TRBJ2-1; the D gene could be TRBD1 or TRBD2 (5 bases each). CDR3 size: 13 residues. V was clipped by 5 bases and J by 4 bases, with 9 bases between them. Per germline, CDR1 MNHEY and CDR2 SMNVEV (reference sequence). This chain's CDR3 is CASSKGPYNEQFF. DNA for the CDR3: TGTGCCAGCAGTAAGGGACCATACAATGAGCAGTTCTTC.

The chain joins TRBV5-6 to TRBJ1-3; no clear D gene. The CDR3 extends over 15 amino acids. Trimming stripped 4 bases from V and 0 bases from J, with 11 bases between. Germline V gene sequence: CDR1 SGHDT, CDR2 YYEEEE. CDR3 sequence reads: CASSLVGDSGNTIYF. The CDR3 DNA reads TGTGCCAGCAGCCTTGTCGGGGACTCTGGAAACACCATATATTTT.

The sample holds one count of this clone. The rearrangement uses TRBV2 and TRBJ2-7; the match to TRBD2 covers 16 bases. CDR3 length: 16 amino acids. Germline V gene lookup returns CDR1 SNHLY and CDR2 FYNNEI. V shed 5 bases and J 4 bases; nucleotides not matched to a gene: 5. The chain's CDR3 is CASSKGLAGGGYEQYF. CDR3 nucleotide sequence: TGTGCCAGCAGTAAGGGACTAGCGGGAGGGGGGTACGAGCAGTACTTC.

This clone was picked up one time. The rearrangement joins TRBV29-1 to TRBJ1-2; D remains unclear. Germline CDR1 reads SQVTM; CDR2 reads ANQGSEA. V lost 4 bases and J lost 6, with 9 bases in between. This CDR3 has 11 amino acids. The CDR3 spells CSVVYFDGYTF. CDR3 nucleotides: TGCAGCGTTGTCTATTTTGATGGCTACACCTTC.

This sequence joins TRBV28 and TRBJ2-7; D not certain. Deletions cut 5 bases from V and 1 base from J, with 15 bases between. The CDR3 loop spans 15 amino acids. Germline assignment: CDR1 MDHEN and CDR2 SYDVKM. The CDR3 DNA reads TGTGCCAGCAGTACGGGCTGGGCCATGTCCTACGAGCAGTACTTC. It encodes CASSTGWAMSYEQYF.

The CDR3 DNA sequence: TGTGCCAGCACTCCTCTTCCTGGAAACACCATATATTTT. Encoded protein: CASTPLPGNTIYF. The genes are TRBV6-5 and TRBJ1-3; D ambiguous. CDR3 length: 13 residues. The V gene lost 7 bases and the J gene lost 2 bases, with 9 bases spanning the gap. Germline-derived CDR1 and CDR2 are MNHEY and SVGAGI.

The rearrangement uses TRBV7-9 and TRBJ2-7; possibly TRBD2 for D (5 bases). With 0 bases removed from V and 4 bases from J, the gap between germline ends came to 13 bases. CDR3 size: 15 residues. CDR1 is SEHNR and CDR2 is FQNEAQ in the germline V gene (reference sequence). The CDR3 coding sequence is TGTGCCAGCAGCTTAGCCCGGGGTAGCGCTTACGAGCAGTACTTC. Translated: CASSLARGSAYEQYF. Together with reference TRBV7-9 and TRBJ2-7, the CDR3 gives the full variable domain: DTGVSQNPRHKITKRGQNVTFRCDPISEHNRLYWYRQTLGQGPEFLTYFQNEAQLEKSRLLSDRFSAERPKGSFSTLEIQRTEQGDSAMYLCASSLARGSAYEQYFGPGTRLTVT.

This chain connects TRBV9 to TRBJ2-7, with D possibly matching TRBD2 (6 bases). The ends were cut back, 2 bases at V and 6 bases at J, with 18 bases in the middle. CDR3 length equals 15 residues. The germline V gene has CDR1 SGDLS and CDR2 YYNGEE. The CDR3: CASSVGASARLEQYF. CDR3 DNA: TGTGCCAGCAGCGTCGGGGCTAGCGCACGGCTCGAGCAGTACTTC.

This chain connects TRBV11-2 to TRBJ2-7; TRBD2 matches 9 bases. Germline CDR1 is SGHAT and CDR2 is FQNNGV. V shed 5 bases and J 6 bases; nucleotides not matched to a gene: 8. This CDR3 is built from 14 residues. DNA for the CDR3: TGTGCCAGCAGCCCGCTAAGCGGGGGGCGCGAGCAGTACTTC. Translating it yields CASSPLSGGREQYF.

J is TRBJ2-1 and V is TRBV5-1; D possibly uses TRBD1 or TRBD2 (5 bases each). V was cut by 4 bases and J by 3 bases, with 11 bases left in between. CDR1 and CDR2 (germline): SGHRS, YFSETQ. The CDR3 totals 14 residues. In nucleotides, the CDR3 is TGCGCCAGCAGCGGAGAGGGGTACTACAATGAGCAGTTCTTC. Its protein product is CASSGEGYYNEQFF. Full variable domain (remainder filled in from reference TRBV5-1 and TRBJ2-1): KAGVTQTPRYLIKTRGQQVTLSCSPISGHRSVSWYQQTPGQGLQFLFEYFSETQRNKGNFPGRFSGRQFSNSRSEMNVSTLELGDSALYLCASSGEGYYNEQFFGPGTRLTVL.

V usage is TRBV7-2 and J usage is TRBJ2-7, with D tentatively TRBD1 (6 bases). Trimming cost V 0 bases and J 7 bases, with 13 bases left between them. The CDR3 has 14 amino acids. The germline V gene encodes CDR1 SGHTA and CDR2 FQGNSA. DNA of the CDR3: TGTGCCAGCAGCTTAGCGGCAGGGGTGGAAGAGCAGTACTTC. It codes for CASSLAAGVEEQYF.

The rearrangement uses TRBV15 and TRBJ2-5; 10 nucleotides match TRBD2. The germline V gene has CDR1 LNHNV and CDR2 YYDKDF (reference sequence). Losses at the gene ends were 1 base for V and 5 bases for J; bases not matched to a gene: 7. The CDR3 runs 16 residues. The CDR3 region is CATSRGLAGDGETQYF. The CDR3 region has the DNA TGTGCCACCAGCAGAGGGCTAGCGGGAGATGGGGAGACCCAGTACTTC.

The chain combines TRBV7-6 with TRBJ2-5; D might be TRBD1 (5 bases). Trimming removed 3 bases at V and 4 bases at J, with 15 bases between. Germline V gene lookup returns CDR1 SGHVS and CDR2 FNYEAQ. CDR3 length equals 15 residues. The CDR3 DNA is TGTGCCAGCAGCTTTATTCAGGGTTTTGCAGAGACCCAGTACTTC. Translation gives CASSFIQGFAETQYF. Full variable domain (outside the CDR3, taken from reference TRBV7-6 and TRBJ2-5): GAGVSQSPRYKVTKRGQDVALRCDPISGHVSLYWYRQALGQGPEFLTYFNYEAQQDKSGLPNDRFSAERPEGSISTLTIQRTEQRDSAMYRCASSFIQGFAETQYFGPGTRLLVL.

This clone was seen just once. The genes are TRBV5-1 and TRBJ2-5; 8 positions match TRBD1. Germline assignment: CDR1 SGHRS and CDR2 YFSETQ. This CDR3 is 17 amino acids long. V shed 0 bases and J 5 bases; nucleotides not matched to a gene: 12. As DNA, the CDR3 is TGCGCCAGCAGCTTGGATACCTGGACAGGGAGCGGGGAGACCCAGTACTTC. It is translated as CASSLDTWTGSGETQYF.

Concerning this clone itself: Other nucleotide sequences in the sample specify the same CDR3. The V gene is TRBV5-4, the J gene TRBJ2-7; TRBD1 aligns across 10 bases. The CDR3 runs to 14 residues. J lost 4 bases, V lost 3 bases, and 4 bases had no gene match. Germline V gene sequence: CDR1 SGHNT, CDR2 YYREEE (reference sequence). CDR3 DNA: TGTGCCAGCAGCTGGGACAGGGGAGGTTACGAGCAGTACTTC. Amino acid sequence: CASSWDRGGYEQYF.

The chain uses TRBV2 and TRBJ2-5; 9 nucleotides line up with TRBD2. Losses at the gene ends were 6 bases for V and 5 bases for J; bases not matched to a gene: 7. Germline-derived CDR1 and CDR2 are SNHLY and FYNNEI. This CDR3 contains 14 residues. The CDR3 DNA reads TGTGCCAGCAGAGAGGGACTAGCCCGGGAGACCCAGTACTTC. It codes for CASREGLARETQYF.

The chain joins TRBV5-6 to TRBJ2-2; D possibly corresponds to TRBD1 (5 bases). The V and J ends lost 0 bases and 3 bases respectively, with 12 bases between them. CDR1 SGHDT and CDR2 YYEEEE come from the germline V gene. This CDR3 is built from 16 residues. The CDR3 DNA is TGTGCCAGCAGCTTGGGCAGGGCGGTTTACACCGGGGAGCTGTTTTTT. It encodes CASSLGRAVYTGELFF. The full variable domain, its missing parts supplied by reference TRBV5-6 and TRBJ2-2, is DAGVTQSPTHLIKTRGQQVTLRCSPKSGHDTVSWYQQALGQGPQFIFQYYEEEERQRGNFPDRFSGHQFPNYSSELNVNALLLGDSALYLCASSLGRAVYTGELFFGEGSRLTVL.